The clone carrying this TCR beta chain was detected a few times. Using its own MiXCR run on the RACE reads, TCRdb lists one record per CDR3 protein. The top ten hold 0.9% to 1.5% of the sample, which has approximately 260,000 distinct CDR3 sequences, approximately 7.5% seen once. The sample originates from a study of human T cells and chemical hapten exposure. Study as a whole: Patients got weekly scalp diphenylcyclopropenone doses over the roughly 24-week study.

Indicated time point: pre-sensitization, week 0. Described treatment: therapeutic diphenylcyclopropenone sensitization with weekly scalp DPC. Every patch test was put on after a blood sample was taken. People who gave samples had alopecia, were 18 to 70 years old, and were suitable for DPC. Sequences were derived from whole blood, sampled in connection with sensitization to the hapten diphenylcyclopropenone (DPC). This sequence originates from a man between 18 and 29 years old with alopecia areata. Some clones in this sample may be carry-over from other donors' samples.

In nucleotides, the CDR3 is TGTGCCAGCAGTTTCGGGGTGGGACTGTTTTTT. Translated, it gives CASSFGVGLFF. V gene TRBV12-3 or TRBV12-4 combines with J gene TRBJ1-4; D unresolved. The CDR3 runs 11 residues. V dropped 3 bases and J dropped 13 bases, with 9 bases sitting between them.